Below are 31 T cell receptor beta chains sequenced from a single sample in a study of radiotherapy plus CTLA-4 blockade in lung cancer. Here immunoSEQ multiplex PCR was the method, and the copy in TCRdb shows in-frame clones only, minus some. This sample yields tens of thousands of clones, of which approximately 68% are seen a single time; 6.5% to 9.5% belongs to the top ten. Sequencing was performed on peripheral blood, taken from a patient treated with radiotherapy plus ipilimumab. All receptors derive from a human donor with non-small cell lung cancer whose response to radiotherapy plus ipilimumab could not be evaluated.

A note on this clone: Since no conserved phenylalanine or tryptophan closes the CDR3, a read error is the likely cause. Because the CDR3's place on the DNA is in doubt, the DNA is left out and the CDR3 is given as listed by TCRdb. This chain joins TRBV27 and TRBJ2-3; the D call TRBD1 from the table was never checked on the DNA. The CDR3 is made up of 10 amino acids, end residues included. Germline lookup yields CDR1 MNHEY and CDR2 SMNVEV (reference sequence). This CDR3 reads CASSLGQGIY.

This rearrangement joins TRBV9 to TRBJ1-4, with D possibly TRBD1 on 5 matching bases. There are 15 residues in the CDR3. Trimming removed 4 bases at V and 7 bases at J, with 17 bases between. Germline assignment: CDR1 SGDLS and CDR2 YYNGEE. CDR3 region: CASSPGDGWGEKLFF. DNA for the CDR3: TGTGCCAGCAGCCCGGGGGACGGTTGGGGTGAAAAACTGTTTTTT.

The rearrangement links TRBV7-3 to TRBJ2-3; possible D gene TRBD1, 6 bases. The CDR3 loop spans 16 amino acids. Germline V gene data show CDR1 as SGHTA and CDR2 as FQGTGA. Trimming removed 5 bases at V and 10 bases at J, with 25 bases between. CDR3 nucleotide sequence: TGTGCCAGCAGCCGACAGACAGGTAGGGTCGGCTTAGCGCAGTATTTT. Amino acids: CASSRQTGRVGLAQYF.

This clone was observed a handful of times. V is TRBV5-6 and J is TRBJ1-4, with D perhaps TRBD1 (5 bases). Germline V gives CDR1 SGHDT, CDR2 YYEEEE. Trimming shortened V by 1 base and J by 10 bases, and 11 bases separated the two germline ends. The CDR3 totals 13 residues. Here the CDR3 DNA reads TGTGCCAGCAGCTTGCAGGGAGGGAGAAAACTGTTTTTT. It yields the protein CASSLQGGRKLFF.

This clone showed up just once. The J gene is TRBJ2-7, the V gene TRBV2; 10 bases match TRBD2. The V and J ends lost 5 bases and 6 bases, in that order; junction bases with no gene match: 1. Germline V lookup: CDR1 SNHLY, CDR2 FYNNEI. This CDR3 contains 12 residues. The CDR3 DNA reads TGTGCCAGCAGTCTAGCGGGGGTCGAGCAGTACTTC. It is translated as CASSLAGVEQYF.

The V gene is TRBV9, the J gene TRBJ1-5; TRBD1 agrees at 7 bases. CDR1 SGDLS and CDR2 YYNGEE come from the germline V gene. V shed 4 bases, J shed 0 bases, and the junction held 10 bases outside the gene matches. The CDR3 is 17 residues long. The DNA of the CDR3 is TGTGCCAGCAGCTTCGGACAGGAATACTATAGCAATCAGCCCCAGCATTTT. Protein sequence: CASSFGQEYYSNQPQHF.

V and J are TRBV7-2 and TRBJ1-2; D possibly corresponds to TRBD1 (5 bases). The V end was cut by 1 base, the J end by 7 bases, with 16 bases between. CDR1 is SGHTA, CDR2 FQGNSA, per germline. The CDR3 contains 15 residues. CDR3 coding DNA: TGTGCCAGCAGCTTAGAGGCCCCAGGGTCGGCTGGCTACACCTTC. The encoded protein is CASSLEAPGSAGYTF. Drawing the rest from reference TRBV7-2 and TRBJ1-2, the complete variable domain is GAGVSQSPSNKVTEKGKDVELRCDPISGHTALYWYRQSLGQGLEFLIYFQGNSAPDKSGLPSDRFSAERTGGSVSTLTIQRTQQEDSAVYLCASSLEAPGSAGYTFGSGTRLTVV.

The rearrangement uses TRBV2 and TRBJ1-5; the D is unclear. With 2 bases removed from V and 3 bases from J, the gap between germline ends came to 17 bases. The CDR3 extends over 17 amino acids. Germline values: CDR1 SNHLY, CDR2 FYNNEI. CDR3 sequence reads: CASSELRLGLLNQPQHF. Written as DNA, the CDR3 is TGTGCCAGCAGTGAACTAAGACTCGGCCTCCTCAATCAGCCCCAGCATTTT.

The chain recombines TRBV11-3 with TRBJ2-1; 7 nucleotides align to TRBD2. The CDR3 is 15 residues long. Germline CDR1 and CDR2: SGHNT and YENEEA. J gave up 3 bases and V 1 base, and 3 bases lay outside the gene matches. The CDR3, as DNA: TGTGCCAGCAGCTTAGCGGGGACTAACTACAATGAGCAGTTCTTC. Amino acids: CASSLAGTNYNEQFF.

This clone was detected only a few times. This chain uses TRBV4-1 with TRBJ2-7; 9 nucleotides align to TRBD1. The CDR3 is made up of 14 amino acids. V shed 4 bases and J 1 base; nucleotides not matched to a gene: 2. CDR1 and CDR2 (germline): MGHRA, YSYEKL. This CDR3 reads CASSPGQGSYEQYF. The CDR3 DNA follows: TGCGCCAGCAGCCCGGGACAGGGTTCCTACGAGCAGTACTTC.

The chain employs TRBV19 and TRBJ1-4; D perhaps matches TRBD1 (6 bases). Germline CDR1 is LNHDA and CDR2 is SQIVND (reference sequence). The V gene lost 5 bases and the J gene lost 7 bases, with 14 bases spanning the gap. CDR3 length equals 14 residues. The CDR3 protein is CASSLSGDGEKLFF. The CDR3 bases are TGTGCCAGTAGTCTCTCAGGGGACGGTGAAAAACTGTTTTTT.

The rearrangement joins TRBV18 to TRBJ1-1, with 7 bases matching TRBD1. The CDR3 contains 13 residues. V lost 8 bases to trimming and J lost 6 bases; unmatched junction nucleotides: 9. Germline V gene sequence: CDR1 KGHSH, CDR2 LQKENI. The DNA for the CDR3 is TGTGCCAGCCGAGGACAGGCAGGGGCTGAAGCTTTCTTT. The encoded protein is CASRGQAGAEAFF.

V gene TRBV6-1 combines with J gene TRBJ2-1, with 9 nucleotides matching TRBD1. The CDR3 runs to 12 residues. The germline V gene has CDR1 MNHNS and CDR2 SASEGT. V dropped 2 bases and J dropped 16; count of bases not matched to a gene: 6. The CDR3 DNA is TGTGCCAGCAGTGAAAGCCGGGACAGGGAATTCTTC. Its protein is CASSESRDREFF.

J is TRBJ1-5 and V is TRBV6-1; 7 bases match TRBD1. The trim removed 2 bases at V and 7 bases at J, leaving 2 bases unmatched. The CDR3 covers 13 residues. The V gene's germline CDR1 is MNHNS and CDR2 SASEGT. The CDR3: CASSERGHQPQHF. The CDR3 bases are TGTGCCAGCAGTGAAAGGGGGCACCAGCCCCAGCATTTT.

In this sample, this clone turned up once. The chain employs TRBV7-3 and TRBJ2-3; the match to TRBD2 covers 9 bases. V lost 5 bases to trimming and J lost 1 base; unmatched junction nucleotides: 7. CDR1 is SGHTA and CDR2 is FQGTGA in the germline V gene. CDR3 length equals 16 residues. CDR3 protein: CASSAPGGGGTDTQYF. DNA of the CDR3: TGTGCCAGCAGCGCTCCGGGCGGGGGGGGCACAGATACGCAGTATTTT.

This clone has more than one count but fewer than ten. The chain uses TRBV27 and TRBJ2-3; 12 nucleotides match TRBD2. V shed 6 bases and J 6 bases; nucleotides not matched to a gene: 4. In germline, CDR1 is MNHEY, CDR2 SMNVEV (reference sequence). This CDR3 region has 14 residues. CDR3 coding DNA: TGTGCCAGCAGACTAGCGGGGGGTTCGGATACGCAGTATTTT. Amino acids: CASRLAGGSDTQYF.

The CDR3 nucleotides read TGTGCCAGCAGCCCTCGACAGAGCACAGATACGCAGTATTTT. The encoded protein is CASSPRQSTDTQYF. The genes are TRBV4-2 and TRBJ2-3; tentative D call: TRBD1 (5 bases). The CDR3 is made up of 14 amino acids. Per germline, CDR1 LGHNA and CDR2 YNFKEQ. V was clipped by 4 bases and J by 0 bases, with 8 bases between them.

The chain joins TRBV28 to TRBJ2-1; no clear D. Trimming pared 7 bases from V and 3 bases from J, leaving 16 bases between. CDR3 length: 15 amino acids. CDR1 and CDR2 from the germline V gene are MDHEN and SYDVKM. CDR3 amino acids: CASTLGVAGYNEQFF. In DNA form, the CDR3 reads TGTGCCAGCACCCTGGGTGTGGCAGGCTACAATGAGCAGTTCTTC. Using reference TRBV28 and TRBJ2-1 for the parts outside the CDR3, the full variable domain is DVKVTQSSRYLVKRTGEKVFLECVQDMDHENMFWYRQDPGLGLRLIYFSYDVKMKEKGDIPEGYSVSREKKERFSLILESASTNQTSMYLCASTLGVAGYNEQFFGPGTRLTVL.

In its sample, this clone is medium-sized (0.01 to 0.1%). This chain joins TRBV5-1 and TRBJ1-1, with D unresolved. From germline, CDR1 is SGHRS and CDR2 YFSETQ. Trimming left V 7 bases short and J 1 base short, with 11 bases between. The CDR3 loop spans 13 amino acids. CDR3 in amino acids: CASGLQSNTEAFF. The CDR3 nucleotides are TGCGCCAGCGGACTTCAGTCGAACACTGAAGCTTTCTTT. The whole variable domain, filled in from reference TRBV5-1 and TRBJ1-1, reads KAGVTQTPRYLIKTRGQQVTLSCSPISGHRSVSWYQQTPGQGLQFLFEYFSETQRNKGNFPGRFSGRQFSNSRSEMNVSTLELGDSALYLCASGLQSNTEAFFGQGTRLTVV.

V gene TRBV2 combines with J gene TRBJ1-5; TRBD1 matches 8 bases. The CDR3 loop spans 15 amino acids. From germline, CDR1 is SNHLY and CDR2 FYNNEI. Unmatched junction bases numbered 7, after V lost 7 bases and J lost 2 bases. CDR3 protein: CASTPDRGGNQPQHF. In nucleotides, the CDR3 is TGTGCCAGCACCCCTGACAGGGGCGGCAATCAGCCCCAGCATTTT.

As DNA, the CDR3 is TGTGCCTGGACACAGGGGCTGCGTGAAAAACTGTTTTTT. It codes for CAWTQGLREKLFF. V usage is TRBV6-6 and J usage is TRBJ1-4; TRBD1 matches 7 bases. Germline V CDR1 and CDR2: MNHNY, SVGAGI (reference sequence). The V and J ends lost 11 bases and 7 bases, in that order; junction bases with no gene match: 10. CDR3 length equals 13 residues.

In DNA form, the CDR3 reads TGTGCCTGGAGTGTACGGGGGAACACTGAAGCTTTCTTT. This translates into CAWSVRGNTEAFF. The chain joins TRBV30 to TRBJ1-1; D gene ambiguous. The CDR3 length is 13 residues. Germline values: CDR1 GTSNPN, CDR2 SVGIG (reference sequence). V was clipped by 0 bases and J by 1 base, with 6 bases between them.

The V and J genes are TRBV4-3 and TRBJ1-5; TRBD1 aligns across 9 bases. J was trimmed by 3 bases and V by 4 bases; bases with no gene match: 4. Germline CDR1 reads LGHNA; CDR2 reads YSLEER. The length of the CDR3 is 15 residues. The CDR3 region has the DNA TGCGCCAGCAGCCCAGGGACAGGGCTCAATCAGCCCCAGCATTTT. It codes for CASSPGTGLNQPQHF.

This chain joins TRBV10-3 and TRBJ1-6, with D unclear. V lost 0 bases and J lost 4, with 16 bases in between. CDR3 length equals 18 residues. The germline gives CDR1 ENHRY, CDR2 SYGVKD. The DNA for the CDR3 is TGTGCCATCAGTGAGTCGGTCGGGAGCGAGGAATATAATTCACCCCTCCACTTT. Its protein is CAISESVGSEEYNSPLHF.

This clone showed up just once. This chain links TRBV5-1 with TRBJ2-5; D might be TRBD1 (8 bases). CDR3 length: 16 amino acids. The germline CDR1 and CDR2 sequences are SGHRS and YFSETQ. V was clipped by 4 bases and J by 4 bases, with 20 bases between them. CDR3 coding DNA: TGCGCCAGCAGCCGCGGACAGGGAGGGTTTCGAGAGACCCAGTACTTC. This translates into CASSRGQGGFRETQYF.

The CDR3 nucleotides read TGTGCCAGCAGCTTATCGACAGGGCCTAATGAAAAACTGTTTTTT. It encodes CASSLSTGPNEKLFF. The chain uses TRBV7-9 and TRBJ1-4, with 7 bases fitting TRBD1. The CDR3 sequence is 15 residues long. The germline V gene encodes CDR1 SEHNR and CDR2 FQNEAQ (reference sequence). V shed 2 bases and J 3 bases; nucleotides not matched to a gene: 3.

The J gene is TRBJ1-2, the V gene TRBV6-5; D remains unclear. This CDR3 has 14 residues. Trimming shortened V by 0 bases and J by 7 bases, and 12 bases separated the two germline ends. From germline, CDR1 is MNHEY and CDR2 SVGAGI. CDR3 bases: TGTGCCAGCAGTTACTCTCTCGAGTCGGGTGGCTACACCTTC. This encodes CASSYSLESGGYTF.

V and J are TRBV6-5 and TRBJ1-5, with a weak D call TRBD1 (5 bases). The germline V gene encodes CDR1 MNHEY and CDR2 SVGAGI. The CDR3 runs 15 residues. V was shortened by 6 bases and J by 3 bases, with 15 bases between the two germline ends. In DNA, the CDR3 is TGTGCCAGCAGAAACCTCGGGGGGTACAATCAGCCCCAGCATTTT. Protein product: CASRNLGGYNQPQHF.

The V call is TRBV5-1, the J call TRBJ2-6; the D is unclear. Germline values: CDR1 SGHRS, CDR2 YFSETQ. The CDR3 consists of 17 residues. V lost 0 bases and J 0 bases, leaving 10 bases between the germline ends. DNA of the CDR3: TGCGCCAGCAGCTTGGAGGTATCAGGCTCTGGGGCCAACGTCCTGACTTTC. Encoded protein: CASSLEVSGSGANVLTF.

The gene calls are TRBV11-3 and TRBJ2-7, with D perhaps matching TRBD1 (5 bases). CDR3 size: 18 residues. The germline V gene has CDR1 SGHNT and CDR2 YENEEA. Trimming removed 0 bases at V and 1 base at J, with 19 bases between. DNA for the CDR3: TGTGCCAGCAGCTTAGAACGGACATCCCTGGGTCCATCCTACGAGCAGTACTTC. Residues: CASSLERTSLGPSYEQYF.

The chain has TRBV7-2 and TRBJ2-7; D possibly corresponds to TRBD1 (6 bases). The germline gives CDR1 SGHTA, CDR2 FQGNSA. The V and J ends lost 8 bases and 3 bases respectively, with 11 bases between them. CDR3 length equals 12 residues. As DNA, the CDR3 is TGTGCCAGCGGCCAGGGGTACTACGAGCAGTACTTC. This translates into CASGQGYYEQYF. Full variable domain (missing parts from reference TRBV7-2 and TRBJ2-7): GAGVSQSPSNKVTEKGKDVELRCDPISGHTALYWYRQSLGQGLEFLIYFQGNSAPDKSGLPSDRFSAERTGGSVSTLTIQRTQQEDSAVYLCASGQGYYEQYFGPGTRLTVT.